This T cell receptor beta chain was profiled in a study of tumor and adjacent non-tumor tissue in lung cancer. Study observations and caveats: Shorter survival was associated with higher TCR diversity in tumors.

This sample's RNA came from whole unsorted tissue. Trimming stripped 5 bases from V and 11 bases from J, with 10 bases between. The CDR3 extends over 10 amino acids. Germline V CDR1 and CDR2: DFQATT, SNEGSKA (reference sequence). A word on this clonotype: As yet, its antigen is unknown. With a much larger clone just one base away, this may be a read error.

Three rounds of nested PCR, following a modified ARM-PCR protocol, produced the TCRbeta library. TCRdb re-derived calls from the multiplex PCR reads in MiXCR, one entry per CDR3 protein. Of under 100,000 distinct CDR3 sequences listed, nearly 70% are singletons. The rearrangement links TRBV20-1 to TRBJ2-1; weak D call: TRBD2 (5 bases). The TCR sequence derives from a woman aged 70-85 years with non-small cell lung cancer. Sequenced sample: lung tumor tissue. CDR3 DNA sequence: TGCAGTGCTTGGAGGAATAAGCAGTTCTTC. As protein: CSAWRNKQFF.